This T cell receptor beta chain was profiled in a study of blood T cell repertoires in COVID-19. Looking at the study overall: Sites in the United States, Italy and Spain provided acute and convalescent COVID-19 samples.

Authors' data handling: Reference gene primers were amplified, and this amplification served to estimate nucleated cell counts. Assay: immunoSEQ multiplex PCR; the TCRdb copy retains only in-frame clones and omits some. Clonal size and the V and J genes are those of that table, whereas D and trimming came from the DNA. The table lists some 300,000 clones, 70% to 90% of them singletons. The ends lost 3 bases at V and 3 bases at J; junction bases unmatched: 3. Germline CDR1 reads MNHNS; CDR2 reads SASEGT. The CDR3 has 15 residues. The TCR sequence derives from a woman between 50 and 59 years old with COVID-19, enrolled during active disease. Input material: peripheral blood. This chain joins TRBV6-1 and TRBJ1-4; TRBD1 aligns across 8 bases. The CDR3 region has the DNA TGTGCCAGCAGTGACAGGGGGCTGCCTAATGAAAAACTGTTTTTT. This translates into CASSDRGLPNEKLFF.